Listed here are 27 T cell receptor beta chains from one sample, sequenced in a study of T cell clonotyping in hematopoietic cell transplantation. The method was immunoSEQ multiplex PCR; TCRdb's version includes in-frame clones alone and lacks a portion of them. Here the sample spans about 16,000 clones, about 93% being singletons. What was sequenced was peripheral blood mononuclear cells. The receptors shown here come from a middle-aged man in good health. Some clones in this sample may be carry-over from other donors' samples.

The gene calls are TRBV9 and TRBJ2-3, with 7 bases that match TRBD2. CDR1 and CDR2 from the germline V gene are SGDLS and YYNGEE. CDR3 length: 14 residues. Germline trimming cut 4 bases from V and 4 bases from J; bases unmatched to any gene: 6. CDR3 in DNA: TGTGCCAGCAGCCCCTGGGGGGGAGCAGATACGCAGTATTTT. It translates to CASSPWGGADTQYF. Combining the CDR3 with reference TRBV9 and TRBJ2-3 gives the whole variable domain DSGVTQTPKHLITATGQRVTLRCSPRSGDLSVYWYQQSLDQGLQFLIQYYNGEERAKGNILERFSAQQFPDLHSELNLSSLELGDSALYFCASSPWGGADTQYFGPGTRLTVL.

V and J are TRBV7-8 and TRBJ2-7; 7 bases fit TRBD2. This CDR3 spans 14 amino acids. CDR1 and CDR2 from the germline V gene are SGHVS and FQNEAQ. V shed 7 bases and J 3 bases; nucleotides not matched to a gene: 9. The CDR3 spells CASTNGGYFYEQYF. DNA of the CDR3: TGTGCCAGCACGAACGGGGGGTACTTCTACGAGCAGTACTTC.

This chain uses TRBV11-2 with TRBJ2-5; D may be TRBD1 (5 bases). This CDR3 is built from 14 residues. CDR1 and CDR2 from the germline V gene are SGHAT and FQNNGV. Trimming pared 3 bases from V and 5 bases from J, leaving 13 bases between. The CDR3 reads CASSFRRVGETQYF. The CDR3 DNA is TGTGCCAGCAGCTTCCGCAGGGTGGGCGAGACCCAGTACTTC.

The rearrangement joins TRBV9 to TRBJ1-1; D ambiguous. Per the germline V gene, CDR1 is SGDLS and CDR2 is YYNGEE. With 5 bases removed from V and 1 base from J, the gap between germline ends came to 12 bases. This CDR3 region has 14 residues. The DNA for the CDR3 is TGTGCCAGCAGACGAGACCCGGAGAACACTGAAGCTTTCTTT. As protein: CASRRDPENTEAFF.

V usage is TRBV5-1 and J usage is TRBJ2-3; TRBD2 matches at 13 bases. This CDR3 region has 17 residues. Germline loops: CDR1 SGHRS, CDR2 YFSETQ. Unmatched junction bases numbered 5, after V lost 4 bases and J lost 0 bases. The CDR3 here is CASSESGLAGSTDTQYF. The CDR3, as DNA: TGCGCCAGCAGCGAATCGGGACTAGCGGGGAGCACAGATACGCAGTATTTT.

V and J are TRBV2 and TRBJ2-5, with 8 bases identical to TRBD1. This CDR3 has 16 residues. Trimming cost V 3 bases and J 1 base; bases outside gene matches: 7. Germline V gives CDR1 SNHLY, CDR2 FYNNEI. CDR3 residues: CASSDLWTGPQETQYF. The CDR3 DNA reads as TGTGCCAGCAGTGACTTATGGACAGGGCCCCAAGAGACCCAGTACTTC.

The count of this clone is one. The chain is built from TRBV19 and TRBJ1-2; D uncertain. This CDR3 spans 14 amino acids. V dropped 3 bases and J dropped 4 bases, with 12 bases sitting between them. Germline values: CDR1 LNHDA, CDR2 SQIVND (reference sequence). The CDR3 DNA sequence: TGTGCCAGTAGTATTAGCCGGGCCCCCTATGGCTACACCTTC. It codes for CASSISRAPYGYTF. Based on the CDR3 plus reference TRBV19 and TRBJ1-2, the full variable domain is DGGITQSPKYLFRKEGQNVTLSCEQNLNHDAMYWYRQDPGQGLRLIYYSQIVNDFQKGDIAEGYSVSREKKESFPLTVTSAQKNPTAFYLCASSISRAPYGYTFGSGTRLTVV.

The V and J genes are TRBV12-5 and TRBJ1-2, with 9 positions matching TRBD1. This CDR3 comprises 16 residues. Germline values: CDR1 LGHNT, CDR2 FRNRAP. Trimming removed 6 bases from V and 1 base from J; junction bases left unmatched: 9. CDR3 nucleotide sequence: TGTGCTAGTGGGGGGACAGGGCCACCTCGTAACTATGGCTACACCTTC. Protein: CASGGTGPPRNYGYTF. The complete variable domain, with remaining parts taken from reference TRBV12-5 and TRBJ1-2, reads DARVTQTPRHKVTEMGQEVTMRCQPILGHNTVFWYRQTMMQGLELLAYFRNRAPLDDSGMPKDRFSAEMPDATLATLKIQPSEPRDSAVYFCASGGTGPPRNYGYTFGSGTRLTVV.

The rearrangement uses TRBV7-2 and TRBJ1-5; no clear D. The V and J ends lost 5 bases and 0 bases respectively, with 11 bases between them. Germline V gene sequence: CDR1 SGHTA, CDR2 FQGNSA. The CDR3 sequence is 15 residues long. As DNA, the CDR3 is TGTGCCAGCAGCCCTATAATGGCTAGCAATCAGCCCCAGCATTTT. It specifies CASSPIMASNQPQHF.

The chain uses TRBV25-1 and TRBJ2-1; D not certain. V lost 8 bases to trimming and J lost 7 bases, with 12 bases between them. Per the germline V gene, CDR1 is MGHDK and CDR2 is SYGVNS. The CDR3 spans 12 residues. The DNA of the CDR3 is TGTGCCAGCGGAGAAATCAGGAATGAGCAGTTCTTC. Amino acids: CASGEIRNEQFF.

This clone has just a few counts. A read error may produce the germline difference seen at one junction end. The gene calls are TRBV29-1 and TRBJ2-3; 9 nucleotides agree with TRBD1. This CDR3 has 12 residues. Germline V gene sequence: CDR1 SQVTM, CDR2 ANQGSEA. The CDR3 spells CSVETSGQGNHF. The CDR3 coding sequence is TGCAGCGTTGAAACTTCGGGACAGGGCAATCATTTT.

The gene calls are TRBV19 and TRBJ1-1; 10 bases map to TRBD1. In germline, CDR1 is LNHDA, CDR2 SQIVND (reference sequence). The CDR3 is made up of 16 amino acids. V shed 10 bases, J shed 1 base, and the junction held 12 bases outside the gene matches. CDR3 DNA sequence: TGTGCCACCATCCGGGACAGGGGTAAGGGGAACACTGAAGCTTTCTTT. Encoded protein: CATIRDRGKGNTEAFF.

The chain uses TRBV5-4 and TRBJ1-1, with a tentative D call TRBD1 (6 bases). Germline CDR1 reads SGHNT; CDR2 reads YYREEE (reference sequence). The CDR3 covers 15 residues. V was pared by 4 bases and J by 1 base, with 14 bases between. CDR3 DNA: TGTGCCAGCAGCCTAGGGGGGATTCCGAACACTGAAGCTTTCTTT. Translated: CASSLGGIPNTEAFF.

The gene calls are TRBV11-2 and TRBJ1-1, with D unresolved. The CDR3 runs to 16 residues. V gave up 4 bases and J gave up 0 bases, with 15 bases separating them. Germline CDR1 SGHAT, CDR2 FQNNGV. The CDR3 here is CASSSAETDMNTEAFF. CDR3 bases: TGTGCCAGCAGCTCCGCCGAAACCGACATGAACACTGAAGCTTTCTTT.

The chain is built from TRBV7-9 and TRBJ1-5; D call uncertain. This CDR3 region has 15 residues. CDR1 and CDR2 from the germline V gene are SEHNR and FQNEAQ (reference sequence). Deletions cut 1 base from V and 3 bases from J, with 10 bases between. The CDR3 DNA reads as TGTGCCAGCAGCTTAGGTCCGGGGAACAATCAGCCCCAGCATTTT. Its translation: CASSLGPGNNQPQHF.

In this sample, this clone turned up a few times. The chain's CDR3 is CASSLGWDFGYEQYF. DNA for the CDR3: TGCGCCAGCAGCTTGGGGTGGGACTTCGGGTACGAGCAGTACTTC. The chain carries TRBV5-1 and TRBJ2-7; tentative D call: TRBD2 (6 bases). The CDR3 has 15 amino acids. Germline CDR1 is SGHRS and CDR2 is YFSETQ. The V gene lost 0 bases and the J gene lost 4 bases, with 14 bases spanning the gap.

V usage is TRBV9 and J usage is TRBJ1-2; no reliable D call. Germline assignment: CDR1 SGDLS and CDR2 YYNGEE. V lost 7 bases and J lost 4, with 14 bases in between. The CDR3 has 13 residues. CDR3 residues: CASASGSGYGYTF. The CDR3 nucleotides are TGTGCCAGCGCCTCGGGGAGCGGCTATGGCTACACCTTC.

The V and J genes are TRBV4-1 and TRBJ2-7; tentative D call: TRBD2 (5 bases). With 4 bases removed from V and 2 bases from J, the gap between germline ends came to 15 bases. CDR1 and CDR2 from the germline V gene are MGHRA and YSYEKL. CDR3 length: 15 amino acids. The CDR3 region has the DNA TGCGCCAGCAGCCTCGACTATCCCCCACCCTACGAGCAGTACTTC. The encoded protein is CASSLDYPPPYEQYF.

Of note for this clone: The sample has other DNA sequences that encode this CDR3 too. The chain is built from TRBV9 and TRBJ1-1; 8 bases are shared with TRBD1. Unmatched junction bases numbered 1, after V lost 3 bases and J lost 3 bases. The CDR3 sequence is 13 residues long. Per the germline V gene, CDR1 is SGDLS and CDR2 is YYNGEE. The CDR3 DNA sequence: TGTGCCAGCAGCGCGGGACAGGACACTGAAGCTTTCTTT. Protein sequence: CASSAGQDTEAFF.

This clone was found once. The chain carries TRBV7-9 and TRBJ1-4; no definite D call. Trimming took off 5 bases at V and 5 bases at J, with 21 bases between the two ends. CDR1 is SEHNR and CDR2 is FQNEAQ in the germline V gene (reference sequence). CDR3 length: 17 amino acids. DNA of the CDR3: TGTGCCAGCAGCCATTTCGGTCCACCCAGCCCCAATGAAAAACTGTTTTTT. Translating it yields CASSHFGPPSPNEKLFF.

The J gene is TRBJ2-2, the V gene TRBV14; 9 bases are a match to TRBD1. CDR3 size: 15 residues. With 6 bases clipped from V and 6 bases from J, the junction kept 8 bases outside the gene matches. CDR1 and CDR2 from the germline V gene are SGHDN and FVKESK. The CDR3, as DNA: TGTGCCAGCAGGGCGACAGGGGGTTTGTCCGGGGAGCTGTTTTTT. Its translation: CASRATGGLSGELFF. The full variable domain, with the rest looked up from reference TRBV14 and TRBJ2-2, is EAGVTQFPSHSVIEKGQTVTLRCDPISGHDNLYWYRRVMGKEIKFLLHFVKESKQDESGMPNNRFLAERTGGTYSTLKVQPAELEDSGVYFCASRATGGLSGELFFGEGSRLTVL.

The CDR3 sequence: CASSLEGVGGYTF. The CDR3 DNA sequence: TGTGCCAGCAGTTTAGAAGGGGTCGGAGGCTACACCTTC. This rearrangement joins TRBV27 to TRBJ1-2, with D possibly matching TRBD1 (5 bases). The CDR3 length is 13 residues. V lost 2 bases to trimming and J lost 8 bases, with 12 bases between them. CDR1 and CDR2 from the germline V gene are MNHEY and SMNVEV (reference sequence).

The CDR3 nucleotides read TGTGCCAGCTCACCACAACTTCAAGAGACCCAGTACTTC. This codes for CASSPQLQETQYF. The chain joins TRBV18 to TRBJ2-5; unclear D gene. This CDR3 comprises 13 residues. CDR1 KGHSH and CDR2 LQKENI come from the germline V gene. The ends were cut back, 1 base at V and 2 bases at J, with 5 bases in the middle.

This clone came up once. V and J are TRBV7-9 and TRBJ1-5; the D is unclear. The CDR3 is made up of 12 amino acids. The germline V gene encodes CDR1 SEHNR and CDR2 FQNEAQ (reference sequence). V lost 4 bases to trimming and J lost 8 bases, with 9 bases between them. The CDR3 region is CASSSGVKPQHF. The DNA for the CDR3 is TGTGCCAGCAGCTCAGGCGTGAAGCCCCAGCATTTT.

The chain uses TRBV6-1 and TRBJ2-7; 7 nucleotides align to TRBD1. CDR3 size: 13 residues. Germline CDR1 and CDR2: MNHNS and SASEGT. The trim removed 7 bases at V and 4 bases at J, leaving 7 bases unmatched. The CDR3 sequence is CASNPDRTYEQYF. In nucleotides, the CDR3 is TGTGCCAGCAACCCGGACAGGACTTACGAGCAGTACTTC.

This chain links TRBV10-3 with TRBJ2-2; 8 nucleotides agree with TRBD2. V was pared by 6 bases and J by 0 bases, with 3 bases of the junction left unmatched. The CDR3 runs to 15 residues. Germline V gene lookup returns CDR1 ENHRY and CDR2 SYGVKD. CDR3 sequence reads: CAISIAGPNTGELFF. Written as DNA, the CDR3 is TGTGCCATCAGCATAGCGGGACCGAACACCGGGGAGCTGTTTTTT.

The chain employs TRBV28 and TRBJ2-3; no firm D call. Trimming cost V 4 bases and J 4 bases, with 6 bases left between them. The CDR3 sequence is 12 residues long. Germline V lookup: CDR1 MDHEN, CDR2 SYDVKM. DNA for the CDR3: TGTGCCAGCAGTTCCAACCCAGATACGCAGTATTTT. The encoded protein is CASSSNPDTQYF.